These 7 T cell receptor beta chains share one sample of origin, sequenced in a study of CD8 T cells in Susac syndrome. Random-hexamer reverse transcription was applied to 0.5 to 1 ug RNA. TCRdb processed the immunoSEQ multiplex PCR reads anew with MiXCR; each CDR3 protein has one entry. The table includes roughly 180,000 distinct CDR3 sequences, 93% detected once. Sequenced: CD4+ T cells from PBMCs. These receptors all come from a human donor with multiple sclerosis.

This sequence joins TRBV12-3 or TRBV12-4 and TRBJ2-5, with 12 bases that match TRBD2. V lost 5 bases to trimming and J lost 3 bases; unmatched junction nucleotides: 1. The CDR3 is 14 residues long. The CDR3 sequence: CASSRLAGEETQYF. The CDR3 DNA follows: TGTGCCAGCAGTAGACTAGCGGGGGAAGAGACCCAGTACTTC.

This clonotype was found once. This chain joins TRBV20-1 and TRBJ2-3; 8 nucleotides match TRBD2. Looked up from germline, CDR1 is DFQATT and CDR2 is SNEGSKA (reference sequence). This CDR3 comprises 12 residues. J lost 4 bases, V lost 4 bases, and 1 base had no gene match. The CDR3 region has the DNA TGCAGTGCTACCGGGGGGGCAGATACGCAGTATTTT. Residues: CSATGGADTQYF.

The J gene is TRBJ2-5, the V gene TRBV5-1, with TRBD2 matching 11 bases. The CDR3 sequence is 15 residues long. Unmatched junction bases numbered 3, after V lost 0 bases and J lost 5 bases. Germline values: CDR1 SGHRS, CDR2 YFSETQ. The CDR3 region has the DNA TGCGCCAGCAGCTTGGAGGCTAGCGGGGGGGAGACCCAGTACTTC. This encodes CASSLEASGGETQYF.

This clonotype was detected only once. This chain joins TRBV20-1 and TRBJ2-3; TRBD2 matches 11 bases. The V gene end was trimmed by 1 base and the J gene end by 4 bases; junction bases not matched to a gene: 7. The CDR3 has 16 residues. Germline V CDR1 and CDR2: DFQATT, SNEGSKA (reference sequence). The CDR3 loop is CSARALLAGASDTQYF. CDR3 nucleotides: TGCAGTGCTAGAGCCCTACTAGCGGGGGCTTCAGATACGCAGTATTTT.

CDR3 nucleotides: TGTGCCAGCCTACAGGGTAAGAGTACTGAAGCTTTCTTT. It translates to CASLQGKSTEAFF. The chain carries TRBV18 and TRBJ1-1; D may be TRBD1 (6 bases). This CDR3 is 13 amino acids long. CDR1 is KGHSH and CDR2 is LQKENI in the germline V gene. Trimming removed 8 bases from V and 5 bases from J, with 15 bases in between.

V and J are TRBV24-1 and TRBJ2-1, with no clear D. V shed 12 bases and J shed 2 bases, with 7 bases lying between them. The CDR3 has 11 residues. Germline CDR1 and CDR2: KGHDR and SFDVKD. CDR3 protein: CAAGPYNEQFF. CDR3 DNA sequence: TGTGCCGCAGGCCCCTACAATGAGCAGTTCTTC.

The CDR3 region is CASSRTGTVQETQYF. The DNA for the CDR3 is TGTGCCAGCAGCCGGACCGGGACGGTACAAGAGACCCAGTACTTC. V gene TRBV7-7 combines with J gene TRBJ2-5, with D perhaps matching TRBD1 or TRBD2 (5 bases each). V was clipped by 5 bases and J by 2 bases, with 15 bases between them. The CDR3 extends over 15 amino acids. Germline V gene sequence: CDR1 SSHAT, CDR2 FNYEAQ (reference sequence).